Listed here is a single T cell receptor (beta chain). This sample is drawn from a study of blood T cell repertoires in COVID-19. Germline CDR1 SEHNR, CDR2 FQNEAQ (reference sequence). The V end lost 5 bases, the J end lost 8 bases, and 10 bases lay between the germline ends. The CDR3 runs 13 residues. Libraries were prepared by immunoSEQ multiplex PCR; TCRdb keeps only in-frame clonotypes and omits some of them. This table has around 370,000 clones, roughly 90% appearing once. The chain combines TRBV7-9 with TRBJ1-6; D not certain. Sequenced sample: peripheral blood. This clonotype originated in a woman in her seventies with COVID-19, enrolled during active disease. The CDR3 loop reads CASSPRLDSPLHF. Here the CDR3 DNA reads TGTGCCAGCAGCCCGCGATTGGATTCACCCCTCCACTTT.